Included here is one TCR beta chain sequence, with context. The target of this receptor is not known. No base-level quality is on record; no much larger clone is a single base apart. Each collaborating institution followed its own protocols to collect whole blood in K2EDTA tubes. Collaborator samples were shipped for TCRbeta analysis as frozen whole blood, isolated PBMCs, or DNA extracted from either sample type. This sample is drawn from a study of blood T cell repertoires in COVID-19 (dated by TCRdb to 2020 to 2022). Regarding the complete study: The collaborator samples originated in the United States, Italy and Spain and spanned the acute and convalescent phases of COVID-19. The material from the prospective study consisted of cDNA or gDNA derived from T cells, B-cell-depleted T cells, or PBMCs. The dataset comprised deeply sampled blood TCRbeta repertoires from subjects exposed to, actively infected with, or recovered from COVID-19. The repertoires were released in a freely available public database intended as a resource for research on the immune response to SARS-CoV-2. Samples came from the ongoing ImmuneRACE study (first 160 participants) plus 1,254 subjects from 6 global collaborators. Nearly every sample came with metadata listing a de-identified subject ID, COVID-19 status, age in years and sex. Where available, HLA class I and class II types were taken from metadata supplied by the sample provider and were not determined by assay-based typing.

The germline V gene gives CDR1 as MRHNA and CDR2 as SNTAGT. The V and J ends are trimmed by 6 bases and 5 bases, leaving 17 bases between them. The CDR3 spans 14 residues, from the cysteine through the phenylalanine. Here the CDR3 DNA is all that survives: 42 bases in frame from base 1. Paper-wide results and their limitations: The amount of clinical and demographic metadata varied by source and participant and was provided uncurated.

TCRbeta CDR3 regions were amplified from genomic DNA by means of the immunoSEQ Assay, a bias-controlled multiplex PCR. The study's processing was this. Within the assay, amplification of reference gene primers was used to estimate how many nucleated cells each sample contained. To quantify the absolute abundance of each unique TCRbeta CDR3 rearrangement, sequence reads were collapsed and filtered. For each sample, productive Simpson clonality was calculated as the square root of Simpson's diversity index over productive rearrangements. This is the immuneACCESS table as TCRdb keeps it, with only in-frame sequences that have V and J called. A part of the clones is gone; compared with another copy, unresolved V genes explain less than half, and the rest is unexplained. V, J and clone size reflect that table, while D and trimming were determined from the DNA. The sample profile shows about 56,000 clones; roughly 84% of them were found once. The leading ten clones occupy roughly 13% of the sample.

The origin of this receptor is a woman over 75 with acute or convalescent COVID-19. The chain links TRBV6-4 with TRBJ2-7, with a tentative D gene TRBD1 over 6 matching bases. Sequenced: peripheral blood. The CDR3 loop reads CASSETFRTDEQYF. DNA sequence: TGTGCCAGCAGCGAGACGTTTCGGACAGACGAGCAGTACTTC.